What follows are 16 T cell receptor beta chains derived from one specimen sequenced in a study of blood T cell repertoires in COVID-19. Data came from immunoSEQ multiplex PCR; TCRdb stores just in-frame clones and leaves some out. This table has roughly 130,000 clones, less than 90% appearing once. What was sequenced was peripheral blood. Receptors originate from a man between 65 and 85 years old with acute or convalescent COVID-19.

This clone was seen a handful of times. The J gene is TRBJ1-5, the V gene TRBV28; the D gene is possibly TRBD1 (5 bases). V was clipped by 6 bases and J by 7 bases, with 16 bases between them. The CDR3 loop spans 14 amino acids. Germline V CDR1 and CDR2: MDHEN, SYDVKM. The CDR3, as DNA: TGTGCCAGCAGGAACGGCGGGGGAGGACAGCCCCAGCATTTT. Translated, it gives CASRNGGGGQPQHF.

This chain links TRBV5-1 with TRBJ1-2; TRBD1 is a possible D gene (6 bases). Per germline, CDR1 SGHRS and CDR2 YFSETQ. The V gene lost 0 bases and the J gene lost 5 bases, with 11 bases spanning the gap. CDR3 length: 14 residues. CDR3 DNA sequence: TGCGCCAGCAGCTTGGAAGGACAGCTTTATGGCTACACCTTC. It is translated as CASSLEGQLYGYTF.

V usage is TRBV2 and J usage is TRBJ1-2; 7 positions agree with TRBD1. This CDR3 contains 13 residues. Germline CDR1 SNHLY, CDR2 FYNNEI. J gave up 4 bases and V 5 bases, and 4 bases lay outside the gene matches. The CDR3 DNA is TGTGCCAGCAGTCTCGGGACAGCCTATGGCTACACCTTC. Amino acid sequence: CASSLGTAYGYTF.

This clone was picked up a small number of times. The rearrangement links TRBV7-2 to TRBJ1-3, with 8 bases lining up with TRBD1. There are 15 residues in the CDR3. The germline V gene encodes CDR1 SGHTA and CDR2 FQGNSA. V was pared by 2 bases and J by 3 bases, with 3 bases of the junction left unmatched. Written as DNA, the CDR3 is TGTGCCAGCAGCTTACAGGGGGCGCTTGGAAACACCATATATTTT. This sequence encodes CASSLQGALGNTIYF.

The rearrangement links TRBV5-1 to TRBJ2-1, with 12 bases identical to TRBD1. V trimming: 4 bases; J trimming: 7 bases; junction bases outside the gene matches: 9. The CDR3 extends over 16 amino acids. Per the germline V gene, CDR1 is SGHRS and CDR2 is YFSETQ. CDR3 loop: CASSLGTGGAVNEQFF. CDR3 sequence (DNA): TGCGCCAGCAGCCTGGGGACAGGGGGCGCGGTAAATGAGCAGTTCTTC.

V and J are TRBV10-3 and TRBJ1-3, with 7 bases lining up with TRBD1. The ends lost 0 bases at V and 0 bases at J; junction bases unmatched: 5. CDR1 is ENHRY and CDR2 is SYGVKD in the germline V gene. The CDR3 runs to 17 residues. The CDR3 bases are TGTGCCATCAGTGAGTCGGGGGACAGACCCTCTGGAAACACCATATATTTT. It specifies CAISESGDRPSGNTIYF.

In its sample, this clone ranks as medium-sized (0.01 to 0.1%). This chain uses TRBV10-3 with TRBJ2-5; 11 bases agree with TRBD2. The V and J ends lost 3 bases and 0 bases, in that order; junction bases with no gene match: 6. CDR1 is ENHRY and CDR2 is SYGVKD in the germline V gene. The CDR3 loop spans 17 amino acids. In nucleotides, the CDR3 is TGTGCCATCAGTGACATCCCGGGACTAGCGGACCAAGAGACCCAGTACTTC. Protein sequence: CAISDIPGLADQETQYF.

The rearrangement joins TRBV5-1 to TRBJ1-5, with D unclear. CDR1 is SGHRS, CDR2 YFSETQ, per germline. The ends were cut back, 1 base at V and 2 bases at J, with 7 bases in the middle. The CDR3 has 14 amino acids. CDR3 DNA: TGCGCCAGCAGCTTGTTCGGGGGCAATCAGCCCCAGCATTTT. Translated, it gives CASSLFGGNQPQHF.

V usage is TRBV7-9 and J usage is TRBJ1-5; D ambiguous. V lost 4 bases and J lost 1, with 8 bases in between. Looked up from germline, CDR1 is SEHNR and CDR2 is FQNEAQ (reference sequence). The CDR3 totals 14 residues. CDR3 nucleotides: TGTGCCAGCAGCTCCCCGGGGAGCAATCAGCCCCAGCATTTT. Amino acid sequence: CASSSPGSNQPQHF.

The rearrangement joins TRBV24-1 to TRBJ1-2; 7 bases are shared with TRBD1. Trimming at V came to 4 bases and at J to 4 bases, leaving 8 bases not matched to a gene. Germline loops: CDR1 KGHDR, CDR2 SFDVKD. The CDR3 is 15 residues long. This CDR3 reads CATSDWTGRSYGYTF. CDR3 nucleotide sequence: TGTGCCACCAGTGACTGGACAGGAAGATCCTATGGCTACACCTTC.

V is TRBV27 and J is TRBJ2-1, with TRBD1 as a possible D gene (6 bases). Trimming stripped 5 bases from V and 3 bases from J, with 11 bases between. The CDR3 spans 14 residues. Germline CDR1 and CDR2: MNHEY and SMNVEV (reference sequence). The CDR3 protein is CASSVEQGYNEQFF. DNA of the CDR3: TGTGCCAGCAGTGTCGAACAGGGCTACAATGAGCAGTTCTTC.

There are a few counts of this clone. The chain recombines TRBV15 with TRBJ2-1, with D possibly TRBD1 on 5 matching bases. The germline gives CDR1 LNHNV, CDR2 YYDKDF (reference sequence). The CDR3 is 16 amino acids. The ends were cut back, 1 base at V and 6 bases at J, with 16 bases in the middle. The CDR3 reads CATSRGRAGWGNEQFF. CDR3 nucleotides: TGTGCCACCAGCAGAGGCAGGGCAGGGTGGGGCAATGAGCAGTTCTTC. The full variable domain, in which reference TRBV15 and TRBJ2-1 provide the parts outside the CDR3, is DAMVIQNPRYQVTQFGKPVTLSCSQTLNHNVMYWYQQKSSQAPKLLFHYYDKDFNNEADTPDNFQSRRPNTSFCFLDIRSPGLGDTAMYLCATSRGRAGWGNEQFFGPGTRLTVL.

The genes are TRBV5-1 and TRBJ2-7; 7 bases match TRBD1. Germline-derived CDR1 and CDR2 are SGHRS and YFSETQ. Unmatched junction bases numbered 11, after V lost 2 bases and J lost 9 bases. The CDR3 loop spans 14 amino acids. CDR3 nucleotide sequence: TGCGCCAGCAGCTTTAACAGGGGAAGTGACGGGCAGTACTTC. It yields the protein CASSFNRGSDGQYF.

V gene TRBV7-9 combines with J gene TRBJ2-3; TRBD2 matches 11 bases. Germline V gene sequence: CDR1 SEHNR, CDR2 FQNEAQ (reference sequence). Trimming removed 6 bases from V and 1 base from J; junction bases left unmatched: 12. The CDR3 consists of 18 residues. The CDR3 nucleotides are TGTGCCAGCAGACCTCCCCCACTAGCGGGGGCCCGCACAGATACGCAGTATTTT. It yields the protein CASRPPPLAGARTDTQYF.

The rearrangement joins TRBV5-4 to TRBJ1-6; 8 nucleotides align to TRBD1. Germline-derived CDR1 and CDR2 are SGHNT and YYREEE (reference sequence). The V and J ends lost 4 bases and 6 bases, in that order; junction bases with no gene match: 9. CDR3 length: 16 residues. The CDR3 region is CASSSPETGANSPLHF. The DNA for the CDR3 is TGTGCCAGCAGCAGCCCCGAGACAGGGGCTAATTCACCCCTCCACTTT.

The chain has TRBV10-3 and TRBJ2-3; 8 bases are shared with TRBD2. Germline V gives CDR1 ENHRY, CDR2 SYGVKD. Trimming took 9 bases from V and 6 from J; bases not matched to a gene: 11. The CDR3 consists of 14 residues. This CDR3 is CAIQTSGLRDTQYF. CDR3 DNA sequence: TGTGCCATACAAACTAGCGGCCTCAGGGATACGCAGTATTTT.